This T cell receptor beta chain was profiled in a study of radiation and T cells in renal cell carcinoma. Study observations and caveats: From baseline, blood top tumor clonotypes peaked at 2 weeks post-radiation.

Data came from immunoSEQ multiplex PCR; TCRdb stores just in-frame clones and leaves some out. The sample holds under 25,000 clones, 70% to 80% seen once. The CDR3 is 20 amino acids. Germline V lookup: CDR1 SGDLS, CDR2 YYNGEE. Trimming took 1 base from V and 0 from J; bases not matched to a gene: 14. With respect to this clone: The antigen remains unidentified.

Time point noted: baseline pretreatment blood. Described treatment: 15 Gy SBRT to primary tumor, nephrectomy 4 weeks later. The tumor was a clear cell renal cell carcinoma. The chain is built from TRBV9 and TRBJ2-3; 10 bases are shared with TRBD2. Sequences were derived from blood, sampled from a patient whose treatment included radiotherapy and nephrectomy. This sequence originates from a man aged 55 to 69 with renal cell carcinoma. The CDR3 DNA follows: TGTGCCAGCAGCGTAAAACCGGGACTAGCGCGATTCACTAGCACAGATACGCAGTATTTT. Translation gives CASSVKPGLARFTSTDTQYF.